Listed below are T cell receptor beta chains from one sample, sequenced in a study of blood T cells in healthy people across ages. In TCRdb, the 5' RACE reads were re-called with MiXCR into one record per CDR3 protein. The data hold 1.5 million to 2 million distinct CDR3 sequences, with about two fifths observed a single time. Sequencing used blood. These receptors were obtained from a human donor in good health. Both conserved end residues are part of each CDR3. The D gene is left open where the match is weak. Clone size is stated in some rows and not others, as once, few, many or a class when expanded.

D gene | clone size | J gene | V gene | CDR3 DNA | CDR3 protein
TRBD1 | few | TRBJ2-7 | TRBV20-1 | TGCAGTGCTAGAGATCCTAGGGGGCCCAGTGGGTCCTACGAGCAGTACTTC | CSARDPRGPSGSYEQYF
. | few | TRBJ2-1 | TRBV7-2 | TGTGCCAGCCCCAGGACCCCGACAAGTGAGCAGTTCTTC | CASPRTPTSEQFF
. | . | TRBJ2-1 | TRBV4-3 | TGCGCCAGCAGCCAAGTGACGGGTGGTGAGCAGTTCTTC | CASSQVTGGEQFF
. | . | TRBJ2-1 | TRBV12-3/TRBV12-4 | TGTGCCGGCGCGAAGGTCTCCTACAATGAGCAGTTCTTC | CAGAKVSYNEQFF
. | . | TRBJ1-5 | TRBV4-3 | TGCGCCAGCAGCCAACTGGCCAAACCTAATCAGCCCCAGCATTTT | CASSQLAKPNQPQHF
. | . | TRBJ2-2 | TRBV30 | TGTGCCTGGAGAAACAGGGTCAGGATCGGGGAGCTGTTTTTT | CAWRNRVRIGELFF
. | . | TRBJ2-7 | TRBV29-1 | TGCAGCGTTGAAGAGCCGGGACTGAGCTCCTACGAGCAGTACTTC | CSVEEPGLSSYEQYF
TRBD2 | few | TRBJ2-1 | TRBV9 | TGTGCCAGCAGCGTCCTCTCCGCGGGGGGCTACAATGAGCAGTTCTTC | CASSVLSAGGYNEQFF
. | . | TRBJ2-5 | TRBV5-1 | TGCGCCAGCAGCTTGGGGGTAGCGGAACAAGAGACCCAGTACTTC | CASSLGVAEQETQYF
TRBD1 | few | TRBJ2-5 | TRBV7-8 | TGTGCCAGCAGCCATCCAGGGGGCAGTGGAGAGACCCAGTACTTC | CASSHPGGSGETQYF
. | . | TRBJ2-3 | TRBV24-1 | TGTGCCACCAGTGATTCTGTGGCAGGGCACCCCACAGATACGCAGTATTTT | CATSDSVAGHPTDTQYF
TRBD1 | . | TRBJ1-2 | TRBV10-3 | TGTGCCATCAGCCTCACAGGGGTCGATGGCTACACCTTC | CAISLTGVDGYTF
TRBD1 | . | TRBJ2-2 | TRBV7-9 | TGTGTCAGCAGCTTCCCCCCGGGACAGTACACCGGGGAGCTGTTTTTT | CVSSFPPGQYTGELFF
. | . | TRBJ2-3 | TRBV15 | TGTGCCACCAGCAGAGAATCGAGCTACACAGATACGCAGTATTTT | CATSRESSYTDTQYF
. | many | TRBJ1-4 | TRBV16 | TGTGCCAGCAGCAGGGGTTCCGGGTCGGATAATGAAAAACTGTTTTTT | CASSRGSGSDNEKLFF
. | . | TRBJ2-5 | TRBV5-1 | TGCGCCAGCAGCTTGACGGTACAAGAGGCCCAGTACTTC | CASSLTVQEAQYF
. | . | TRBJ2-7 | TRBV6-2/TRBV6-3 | TGTGCCAGCACTGACAGCACCTCGCAGTACTTC | CASTDSTSQYF
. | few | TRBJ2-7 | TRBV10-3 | TGTGCCATCAGTAGCCCCCCGGAAAACTCCTACGAGCAGTACTTC | CAISSPPENSYEQYF
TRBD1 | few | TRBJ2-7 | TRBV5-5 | TGTGCCAGCAGCATTTTCGGACAGGGCTACGAGCAGTACTTC | CASSIFGQGYEQYF
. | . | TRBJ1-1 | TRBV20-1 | TGCAGTGCCCGCAGGACAGTGAACACTGAAGCTTTCTTT | CSARRTVNTEAFF
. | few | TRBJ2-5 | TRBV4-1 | TGCGCCAGCAGCCCAGGGCCGGGGAACCAAGAGACCCAGTACTTC | CASSPGPGNQETQYF
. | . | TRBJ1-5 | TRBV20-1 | TGCAGTGCTACCAGGGAATATAGCAATCAGCCCCAGCATTTT | CSATREYSNQPQHF
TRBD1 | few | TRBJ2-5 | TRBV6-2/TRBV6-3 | TGTGCCAGCAACGACAGGGGGAAGACCCAGTACTTC | CASNDRGKTQYF
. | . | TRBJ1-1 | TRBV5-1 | TGCGCCAGCAGCTTGTGGGGGGTTATCATGAACACTGAAGCTTTCTTT | CASSLWGVIMNTEAFF
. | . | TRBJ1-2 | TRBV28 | TGTGCCAGCGCTGAGTCCTTCTATGGCTACACCTTC | CASAESFYGYTF